This passage covers 27 T cell receptor beta chains from one sample sequenced in a study of cytomegalovirus exposure and HLA in healthy donors. Researchers ran the PCR with 60 Vbeta and 13 Jbeta primers. Sequenced by immunoSEQ multiplex PCR; TCRdb stores in-frame clones only, minus some. The sample lists approximately 93,000 clones, nearly 80% seen once, with 3% to 3.5% in the top ten. Sample: PBMCs. Receptor source: a middle-aged woman in good health and CMV-seronegative.

The chain joins TRBV7-9 to TRBJ1-1; D remains unclear. V shed 0 bases and J shed 1 base, with 9 bases lying between them. Germline V CDR1 and CDR2: SEHNR, FQNEAQ (reference sequence). CDR3 size: 15 residues. The CDR3 DNA reads as TGTGCCAGCAGCTTAGCGGCAGGCGAGAACACTGAAGCTTTCTTT. Translation gives CASSLAAGENTEAFF.

The chain couples TRBV11-1 to TRBJ2-1; 7 bases line up with TRBD2. V was clipped by 5 bases and J by 5 bases; unmatched bases: 6. The CDR3 is 14 amino acids. Germline V CDR1 and CDR2: SGHAT, FQDESV (reference sequence). The CDR3 DNA reads TGTGCCAGCAGCCTAGAGGGAGGGGACAATGAGCAGTTCTTC. This translates into CASSLEGGDNEQFF.

This clone has only one observation. The chain employs TRBV19 and TRBJ2-5, with TRBD2 as a possible D gene (6 bases). The CDR3 is 14 residues long. Trimming removed 4 bases at V and 1 base at J, with 10 bases between. Germline loops: CDR1 LNHDA, CDR2 SQIVND (reference sequence). The CDR3 DNA reads as TGTGCCAGTAGTAGAGGACTAATCCAAGAGACCCAGTACTTC. It codes for CASSRGLIQETQYF.

In its sample, this clone was seen a few times. The CDR3 DNA reads as TGTGCCAGTAGCCCGGCCGGACGGGAGAACACTGAAGCTTTCTTT. This sequence encodes CASSPAGRENTEAFF. The chain uses TRBV19 and TRBJ1-1; D is unresolved. Trimming shortened V by 6 bases and J by 1 base, and 15 bases separated the two germline ends. CDR3 length: 15 residues. Germline values: CDR1 LNHDA, CDR2 SQIVND (reference sequence).

The rearrangement uses TRBV5-1 and TRBJ2-7, with TRBD2 matching 10 bases. Per germline, CDR1 SGHRS and CDR2 YFSETQ. V was pared by 0 bases and J by 2 bases, with 8 bases of the junction left unmatched. The CDR3 loop spans 17 amino acids. The CDR3 coding sequence is TGCGCCAGCAGCTTGGCCGTAGGTAGCGGGAGGACCTACGAGCAGTACTTC. It translates to CASSLAVGSGRTYEQYF.

The CDR3 DNA is TGCAGCGTAGCGGGAGAGTCCCACGAGCAGTACTTC. Translated, it gives CSVAGESHEQYF. The V and J genes are TRBV29-1 and TRBJ2-5; the match to TRBD2 covers 8 bases. TRBJ2-7 matches the DNA end more closely, so the J call is doubtful. The CDR3 totals 12 residues. Germline CDR1 reads SQVTM; CDR2 reads ANQGSEA.

J is TRBJ1-4 and V is TRBV5-1; maybe TRBD1 (5 bases). V was shortened by 0 bases and J by 6 bases, with 15 bases between the two germline ends. The CDR3 contains 16 residues. In germline, CDR1 is SGHRS, CDR2 YFSETQ. The CDR3 nucleotides read TGCGCCAGCAGCTTGGGGTCCCTTTCCAGGGATGAAAAACTGTTTTTT. It encodes CASSLGSLSRDEKLFF.

With respect to this clone: Germline and junction disagree at one end, which may indicate a read error. This chain joins TRBV27 and TRBJ2-7, with TRBD1 matching over 7 bases. The CDR3 has 13 residues. Germline CDR1 and CDR2: MNHEY and SMNVEV (reference sequence). The CDR3 region is CAGRRQGSYEQYF. CDR3 DNA sequence: TGTGCCGGCAGACGACAGGGCTCCTACGAGCAGTACTTC.

This clone appeared a single time. V and J are TRBV5-1 and TRBJ2-5, with 7 bases fitting TRBD2. The CDR3 is made up of 13 amino acids. V lost 4 bases and J lost 5; bases outside the gene matches: 5. Germline V gene sequence: CDR1 SGHRS, CDR2 YFSETQ. CDR3 nucleotides: TGCGCCAGCAGCGGGGGAGCGGGGGAGACCCAGTACTTC. Its protein product is CASSGGAGETQYF.

The chain links TRBV5-5 to TRBJ2-7; D unresolved. V lost 3 bases to trimming and J lost 7 bases, with 11 bases between them. The CDR3 totals 12 residues. Germline CDR1 SGHKS, CDR2 YYEKEE (reference sequence). For the CDR3, the DNA is TGTGCCAGCAGCTCACGGCTCGGGGAGCAGTACTTC. Its protein is CASSSRLGEQYF.

Only one count was recorded for this clone. J is TRBJ1-2 and V is TRBV28, with TRBD1 identical over 10 bases. J lost 8 bases, V lost 2 bases, and 8 bases had no gene match. The CDR3 contains 15 residues. Germline V CDR1 and CDR2: MDHEN, SYDVKM. The CDR3 spells CASSLQGQGQRGYTF. DNA for the CDR3: TGTGCCAGCAGTTTACAGGGACAGGGGCAGCGCGGCTACACCTTC.

V gene TRBV5-4 combines with J gene TRBJ2-5; 7 bases are shared with TRBD2. This CDR3 is built from 16 residues. V shed 0 bases, J shed 5 bases, and the junction held 10 bases outside the gene matches. Germline loops: CDR1 SGHNT, CDR2 YYREEE (reference sequence). The CDR3 loop reads CASSLVGLAVTETQYF. The CDR3, as DNA: TGTGCCAGCAGCTTGGTTGGCCTAGCGGTTACGGAGACCCAGTACTTC.

This clone was counted a few times. The chain employs TRBV5-1 and TRBJ1-1; D might be TRBD1 (5 bases). V was trimmed by 8 bases and J by 2 bases, leaving 13 bases between them. CDR1 SGHRS and CDR2 YFSETQ come from the germline V gene. CDR3 length: 13 amino acids. The CDR3 reads CASREGRNTEAFF. The CDR3 coding sequence is TGCGCCAGTCGGGAGGGGCGCAACACTGAAGCTTTCTTT.

The V gene is TRBV27, the J gene TRBJ1-1, with a weak D call TRBD1 (6 bases). Trimming left V 8 bases short and J 6 bases short, with 16 bases between. The CDR3 spans 13 residues. CDR1 MNHEY and CDR2 SMNVEV come from the germline V gene (reference sequence). CDR3 protein: CASYFGGGSEAFF. The CDR3 nucleotides are TGTGCCAGCTACTTCGGTGGGGGCTCTGAAGCTTTCTTT.

The rearrangement links TRBV13 to TRBJ2-1, with 10 bases that match TRBD2. The CDR3 consists of 18 residues. V shed 6 bases and J 2 bases; nucleotides not matched to a gene: 13. Germline V CDR1 and CDR2: PRHDT, FYEKMQ (reference sequence). CDR3 bases: TGTGCCAGCAGTGACGTGGGAAGCGGGAGGGCCACCTACAATGAGCAGTTCTTC. Translated: CASSDVGSGRATYNEQFF.

The V and J genes are TRBV13 and TRBJ2-7; the match to TRBD2 covers 14 bases. Trimming at V came to 5 bases and at J to 10 bases, leaving 4 bases not matched to a gene. Germline V CDR1 and CDR2: PRHDT, FYEKMQ (reference sequence). This CDR3 is 13 amino acids long. The chain's CDR3 is CASSPGLAGVQYF. The CDR3 coding sequence is TGTGCCAGCAGCCCGGGACTAGCGGGGGTCCAGTACTTC.

V and J are TRBV19 and TRBJ2-7; TRBD2 might be the D (6 bases). Looked up from germline, CDR1 is LNHDA and CDR2 is SQIVND (reference sequence). Trimming took 4 bases from V and 8 from J, leaving 18 bases between them. This CDR3 contains 14 residues. The DNA for the CDR3 is TGTGCCAGTAGTACTGGGGGAGGAGTTACGCAGCAGTACTTC. It codes for CASSTGGGVTQQYF.

This chain uses TRBV19 with TRBJ1-5; no firm D call. Looked up from germline, CDR1 is LNHDA and CDR2 is SQIVND (reference sequence). The germline V and J ends were trimmed by 1 base and 5 bases, with 9 bases remaining between them. CDR3 length equals 14 residues. The CDR3 DNA is TGTGCCAGTAGTATAGGGGCAGACGATCAGCCCCAGCATTTT. Its protein is CASSIGADDQPQHF.

The V call is TRBV15, the J call TRBJ1-5, with 7 bases identical to TRBD1. Unmatched junction bases numbered 8, after V lost 3 bases and J lost 12 bases. Germline lookup yields CDR1 LNHNV and CDR2 YYDKDF (reference sequence). This CDR3 has 13 residues. For the CDR3, the DNA is TGTGCCACCAGCAGTCGGACAGGATTACTCCAGCATTTT. This encodes CATSSRTGLLQHF.

With regard to this clone: One junction end disagrees with the germline gene, perhaps due to a read error. V gene TRBV7-7 combines with J gene TRBJ2-7; 7 bases fit TRBD1. This CDR3 spans 14 amino acids. The germline gives CDR1 SSHAT, CDR2 FNYEAQ (reference sequence). CDR3: CASSTDRSSYEQYF. CDR3 sequence (DNA): TGTGCTAGCAGCACGGACAGGTCATCCTACGAGCAGTACTTC. Variable domain in full (rest from reference TRBV7-7 and TRBJ2-7): GAGVSQSPRYKVTKRGQDVTLRCDPISSHATLYWYQQALGQGPEFLTYFNYEAQPDKSGLPSDRFSAERPEGSISTLTIQRTEQRDSAMYRCASSTDRSSYEQYFGPGTRLTVT.

The chain links TRBV6-5 to TRBJ2-7; the D gene is possibly TRBD1 (5 bases). V lost 6 bases to trimming and J lost 7 bases, with 19 bases between them. Germline CDR1 MNHEY, CDR2 SVGAGI. The CDR3 sequence is 14 residues long. The CDR3 here is CASSPTPGPGEQYF. The CDR3 bases are TGTGCCAGCAGCCCTACCCCAGGGCCTGGTGAGCAGTACTTC.

The gene calls are TRBV28 and TRBJ1-1, with 10 bases that match TRBD1. V lost 6 bases to trimming and J lost 4 bases; unmatched junction nucleotides: 14. CDR3 length: 17 residues. Germline-derived CDR1 and CDR2 are MDHEN and SYDVKM. CDR3 sequence: CASSLGGTGVYGTEAFF. The CDR3, as DNA: TGTGCCAGCAGCCTGGGGGGGACAGGGGTATATGGCACTGAAGCTTTCTTT.

The chain joins TRBV5-1 to TRBJ1-2, with D perhaps TRBD1 (6 bases). Trimming removed 3 bases from V and 4 bases from J, with 13 bases in between. Germline V lookup: CDR1 SGHRS, CDR2 YFSETQ. The CDR3 length is 14 residues. The CDR3 DNA sequence: TGCGCCAGCAGCTCCGGACAGCCCCTCTATGGCTACACCTTC. This encodes CASSSGQPLYGYTF.

This chain uses TRBV2 with TRBJ2-2; D may be TRBD2 (7 bases). V shed 3 bases and J shed 5 bases, with 13 bases lying between them. The CDR3 is 15 residues long. The germline V gene has CDR1 SNHLY and CDR2 FYNNEI. The CDR3 region is CASSDGGLGTGELFF. The CDR3 region has the DNA TGTGCCAGCAGTGACGGGGGGCTGGGGACCGGGGAGCTGTTTTTT.

CDR3 loop: CASSLSGTQLYEQYF. Written as DNA, the CDR3 is TGTGCCAGTAGCCTTTCCGGGACACAACTCTACGAGCAGTACTTC. The chain is built from TRBV19 and TRBJ2-7; D possibly corresponds to TRBD1 (6 bases). This CDR3 region has 15 residues. V was shortened by 6 bases and J by 3 bases, with 18 bases between the two germline ends. In germline, CDR1 is LNHDA, CDR2 SQIVND (reference sequence).

This rearrangement joins TRBV7-2 to TRBJ1-1, with TRBD1 as a possible D gene (5 bases). This CDR3 contains 12 residues. V lost 3 bases and J 6 bases, leaving 8 bases between the germline ends. Germline V lookup: CDR1 SGHTA, CDR2 FQGNSA. The CDR3 DNA reads TGTGCCAGCAGCTTTCCGGGGGCTGAAGCTTTCTTT. It encodes CASSFPGAEAFF.

This chain links TRBV30 with TRBJ2-7, with 9 bases identical to TRBD1. V lost 0 bases and J lost 5; bases outside the gene matches: 8. The length of the CDR3 is 15 residues. From germline, CDR1 is GTSNPN and CDR2 SVGIG (reference sequence). The CDR3 spells CAWSVLGQGSDEQYF. CDR3 in DNA: TGTGCCTGGAGTGTACTGGGACAGGGAAGCGACGAGCAGTACTTC. Variable domain in full (rest from reference TRBV30 and TRBJ2-7): SQTIHQWPATLVQPVGSPLSLECTVEGTSNPNLYWYRQAAGRGLQLLFYSVGIGQISSEVPQNLSASRPQDRQFILSSKKLLLSDSGFYLCAWSVLGQGSDEQYFGPGTRLTVT.